The sequence of this TCR beta chain was determined in a study of beta chain features in type 1 diabetes. Study outcomes and limitations: All four CD4+ subsets from Type 1 diabetes patients carried moderately but significantly shorter TCRB CDR3s.

V lost 6 bases and J 4 bases, leaving 15 bases between the germline ends. This CDR3 is built from 14 residues. In germline, CDR1 is SNHLY, CDR2 FYNNEI. Regarding this clone: What it recognizes is unknown.

The entirety of the isolated RNA underwent reverse transcription, so expressed TCRB transcripts were sequenced. Libraries were prepared by immunoSEQ multiplex PCR; TCRdb keeps only in-frame clonotypes and omits some of them. Found here are around 710,000 clones, 9.5% to 15% of them singletons; the top ten hold around 0.12%. CD45RO/CCR7/CD25/CD127/CD95/CD27 separated CD4+ naive, central memory, regulatory and stem cell-like memory cells by sorting. The receptor was derived from a man younger than 40 with type 1 diabetes. Sequencing was carried out using naive CD4+ T cells from blood. The rearrangement joins TRBV2 to TRBJ1-2; D is ambiguous. CDR3 coding DNA: TGTGCCAGCAGGACCACAGTGACCGCCTATGGCTACACCTTC. Its protein product is CASRTTVTAYGYTF.